This TCR beta chain was profiled in a study of T cells in Graves' hyperthyroidism and ophthalmopathy. On the study more broadly: Peripheral blood draws took place at initial diagnosis, ahead of any treatment.

The investigators amplified TCR beta CDR3 regions from RNA transcripts. HTBI primers were used for first-round RT-PCR of the TCR CDR3. In TCRdb, the multiplex PCR reads were re-called with MiXCR into one record per CDR3 protein. In the table there are 330,000 or so distinct CDR3 sequences, 15% to 20% of which are singletons. Study observations and caveats: Blood shared most expanded thyroid clonotypes above 0.001. Ophthalmopathy cases were set apart from stable hyperthyroidism by a 13 V-J model.

V dropped 2 bases and J dropped 4 bases, with 8 bases sitting between them. CDR1 and CDR2 (germline): MNHEY, SMNVEV (reference sequence). This CDR3 is built from 13 residues. As for this clonotype: The antigen remains unidentified.

What was sequenced was blood. This TCR came from a man aged 50-59 years with Graves' ophthalmopathy. The chain is built from TRBV27 and TRBJ1-2; D is possibly TRBD1 (6 bases). CDR3 region: CASSLQGRYGYTF. For the CDR3, the DNA is TGTGCCAGCAGTTTACAGGGGCGCTATGGCTACACCTTC.